This TCR beta chain derives from a study of blood T cell repertoires in COVID-19. Across the study: The origin of the acute and convalescent COVID-19 samples was the United States, Italy and Spain.

Generated by immunoSEQ multiplex PCR, the TCRdb table keeps only in-frame clones and is missing some. Among 100,000 to 150,000 clones listed, around 84% were seen once. The CDR3 has 14 residues. Trimming took 6 bases from V and 4 from J; bases not matched to a gene: 7. In germline, CDR1 is MDHEN, CDR2 SYDVKM. The sequencing input was PBMCs or T cells enriched from blood (not recorded which). This sequence originates from a man aged 35-49 years with acute COVID-19. The J gene is TRBJ1-1, the V gene TRBV28; TRBD1 matches at 8 bases. The CDR3 DNA is TGTGCCAGCAGCTTCCCACAGGGGGGCACTGAAGCTTTCTTT. It yields the protein CASSFPQGGTEAFF.